A selection of T cell receptor beta chains follows, all from one sample in a study of T cell changes during pregnancy in multiple sclerosis. Sequencing used immunoSEQ multiplex PCR; TCRdb keeps in-frame clones, though not all of them. The sample has more than 55,000 clones, around nine tenths seen once. The source was peripheral blood, collected after pregnancy. The receptors originated from a female donor with multiple sclerosis, enrolled in a pregnancy study. Both conserved end residues are part of each CDR3. Fields, in order: V gene, D gene, J gene, clone size, CDR3 DNA, CDR3 protein. A D gene is named only where the DNA matches it firmly. Some rows have no size entry. The others give once, few or many, or a class for an expanded clone.

V: TRBV5-4
D: TRBD2
J: TRBJ2-5
size: .
DNA: TGTGCCAGCAGCTCCCCTAGCGGGGGCCACGAGGAGACCCAGTACTTC
CDR3: CASSSPSGGHEETQYF

V: TRBV4-1
D: .
J: TRBJ1-6
size: .
DNA: TGCGCCAGCAGCCACCCCCGGGGGACTAATTCACCCCTCCACTTT
CDR3: CASSHPRGTNSPLHF

V: TRBV5-1
D: TRBD2
J: TRBJ2-1
size: .
DNA: TGCGCCAGCAGCTTGATACTAGCGGGGAACAATGAGCAGTTCTTC
CDR3: CASSLILAGNNEQFF

V: TRBV19
D: TRBD2
J: TRBJ2-2
size: .
DNA: TGTGCCAGTAGGACTAGCGGGGACACCGGGGAGCTGTTTTTT
CDR3: CASRTSGDTGELFF

V: TRBV4-2
D: .
J: TRBJ2-5
size: .
DNA: TGTGCCAGCAGTTCGGGGGGCACCCAGTACTTC
CDR3: CASSSGGTQYF

V: TRBV11-2
D: .
J: TRBJ2-3
size: .
DNA: TGTGCCAGCAGCTTAGATCGGGGGGATACGCAGTATTTT
CDR3: CASSLDRGDTQYF

V: TRBV28
D: .
J: TRBJ1-6
size: .
DNA: TGTGCCAGCAGTTTCTGGACGGGAACTCTCCACTTT
CDR3: CASSFWTGTLHF

V: TRBV6-5
D: .
J: TRBJ2-3
size: .
DNA: TGTGCCAGCAGTTCGTCCGGCACAGATACGCAGTATTTT
CDR3: CASSSSGTDTQYF

V: TRBV12-5
D: .
J: TRBJ1-5
size: .
DNA: TGTGCTAGTGGTTTGGTACCAGATGGTGAGACAGATAGCAATCAGCCCCAGCATTTT
CDR3: CASGLVPDGETDSNQPQHF

V: TRBV7-6
D: .
J: TRBJ2-3
size: .
DNA: TGTGCCAGCACCCCGACTAAGCAATTTCTTAATACGCAGTATTTT
CDR3: CASTPTKQFLNTQYF

V: TRBV2
D: .
J: TRBJ1-4
size: .
DNA: TGTGCCAGCAACCTGGCCGGACGGGAGGCTAATGAAAAACTGTTTTTT
CDR3: CASNLAGREANEKLFF

V: TRBV14
D: .
J: TRBJ1-5
size: .
DNA: TGTGCCAGCAGCCCAAGTCCCCCCCAGGTTAAGTGCAATCAGCCCCAGCATTTT
CDR3: CASSPSPPQVKCNQPQHF

V: TRBV7-9
D: .
J: TRBJ2-7
size: .
DNA: TGTGCCAGCAGCTTCGGGGATAGCGGCGAGCAGTACTTC
CDR3: CASSFGDSGEQYF

V: TRBV2
D: .
J: TRBJ1-1
size: once
DNA: TGTGCCAGCAGTCTACTAACGGCCCACACTGAAGCTTTCTTT
CDR3: CASSLLTAHTEAFF

V: TRBV7-9
D: TRBD2
J: TRBJ2-1
size: .
DNA: TGTGCCAGCAGCTTAGCGGCGGGGGGGCCCAATGAGCAGTTCTTC
CDR3: CASSLAAGGPNEQFF

V: TRBV28
D: TRBD1
J: TRBJ1-2
size: .
DNA: TGTGCCAGCAGACTACCGACAGGGACGGGTGGCTACACCTTC
CDR3: CASRLPTGTGGYTF

V: TRBV27
D: .
J: TRBJ2-3
size: .
DNA: TGTGCCAGCAGCCCGGTTGACGAGGGAACCTACACAGATACGCAGTATTTT
CDR3: CASSPVDEGTYTDTQYF